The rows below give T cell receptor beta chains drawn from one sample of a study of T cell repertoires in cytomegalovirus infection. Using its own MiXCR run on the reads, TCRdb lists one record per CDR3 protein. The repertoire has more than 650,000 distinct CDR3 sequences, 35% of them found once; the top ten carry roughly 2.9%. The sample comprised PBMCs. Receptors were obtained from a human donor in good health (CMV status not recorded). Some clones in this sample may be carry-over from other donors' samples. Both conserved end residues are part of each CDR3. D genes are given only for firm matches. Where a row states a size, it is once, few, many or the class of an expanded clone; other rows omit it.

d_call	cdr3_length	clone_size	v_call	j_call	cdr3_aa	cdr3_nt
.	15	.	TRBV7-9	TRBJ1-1	CASRSDSGQLAEAFF	TGTGCCAGCAGGTCCGACTCCGGGCAGCTTGCTGAAGCTTTCTTT
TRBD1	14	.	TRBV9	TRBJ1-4	CTSSPQGKREKLFF	TGTACCAGCAGCCCACAGGGGAAACGAGAAAAACTGTTTTTT
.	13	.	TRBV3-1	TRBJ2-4	CASSQGTEGIQYF	TGTGCCAGCAGCCAAGGGACAGAGGGCATTCAGTACTTC
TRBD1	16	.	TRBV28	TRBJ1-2	CASSLWTGGGGYGYTF	TGTGCCAGCAGTTTATGGACAGGGGGCGGCGGCTATGGCTACACCTTC
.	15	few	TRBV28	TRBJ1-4	CASSLPGPEREKLFF	TGTGCCAGCAGTCTACCGGGGCCGGAGAGGGAAAAACTGTTTTTT
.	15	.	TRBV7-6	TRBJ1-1	CASSLGPSGYTEAFF	TGTGCCAGCAGCTTAGGCCCTTCAGGGTACACTGAAGCTTTCTTT
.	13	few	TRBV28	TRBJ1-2	CASSFTRSYGYTF	TGTGCCAGCAGTTTCACCCGGTCATATGGCTACACCTTC
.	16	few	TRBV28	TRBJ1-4	CASSSTRQSLYEKLFF	TGTGCCAGCAGTTCCACGAGACAGTCCCTGTATGAAAAACTGTTTTTT
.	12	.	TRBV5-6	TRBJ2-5	CASSFSKKTQYF	TGTGCCAGCAGCTTTAGTAAAAAGACCCAGTACTTC
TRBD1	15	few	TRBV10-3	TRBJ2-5	CAISEATGVLETQYF	TGTGCCATCAGTGAGGCAACAGGGGTTTTGGAGACCCAGTACTTC
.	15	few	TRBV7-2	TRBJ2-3	CASSLDRTISDTQYF	TGTGCCAGCAGCTTAGATAGGACCATCTCAGATACGCAGTATTTT
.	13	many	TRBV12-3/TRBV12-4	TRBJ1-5	CASSLTGSQPQHF	TGTGCCAGCAGTTTAACGGGGTCCCAGCCCCAGCATTTT
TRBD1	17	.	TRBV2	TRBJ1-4	CASSYGTGPSTNEKLFF	TGTGCCAGCAGTTATGGGACAGGGCCCTCAACTAATGAAAAACTGTTTTTT
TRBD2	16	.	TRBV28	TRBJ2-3	CASSPGGSGGAGTQYF	TGTGCCAGCAGTCCCGGGGGTAGCGGGGGGGCCGGGACGCAGTATTTT
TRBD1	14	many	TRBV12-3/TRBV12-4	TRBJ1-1	CASSPGQMNTEAFF	TGTGCCAGCAGCCCGGGACAGATGAACACTGAAGCTTTCTTT
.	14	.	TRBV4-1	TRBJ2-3	CASSQATPGDTQYF	TGCGCCAGCAGCCAAGCGACTCCCGGGGATACGCAGTATTTT
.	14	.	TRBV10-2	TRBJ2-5	CASSESWGPETPYF	TGCGCCAGCAGTGAGTCGTGGGGGCCGGAGACCCCGTACTTC
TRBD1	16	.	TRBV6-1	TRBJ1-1	CASSPETGVLNTEAFF	TGTGCCAGCAGCCCTGAGACAGGGGTCCTGAACACTGAAGCTTTCTTT
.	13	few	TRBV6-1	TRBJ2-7	CASSDDRIYEQYF	TGTGCCAGCAGTGACGACAGAATCTACGAGCAGTACTTC
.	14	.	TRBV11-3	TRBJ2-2	CASSGTGYTGELFF	TGTGCCAGCAGCGGTACAGGGTACACCGGGGAGCTGTTTTTT
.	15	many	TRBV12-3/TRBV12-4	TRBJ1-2	CASSGGGEEGYGYTF	TGTGCCAGCAGTGGAGGGGGGGAAGAGGGCTATGGCTACACCTTC
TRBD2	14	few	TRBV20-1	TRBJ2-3	CSAKLAGGTDTQYF	TGCAGTGCTAAACTAGCGGGAGGCACAGATACGCAGTATTTT
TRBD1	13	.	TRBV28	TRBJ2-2	CATDRAMRGELFF	TGTGCCACCGACAGGGCGATGAGGGGGGAGCTGTTTTTT
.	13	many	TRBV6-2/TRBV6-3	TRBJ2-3	CASSLRITDTQYF	TGTGCCAGCAGTTTGAGGATCACAGATACGCAGTATTTT
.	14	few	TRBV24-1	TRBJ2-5	CATSVLSPRETQYF	TGTGCCACCAGTGTCTTGTCCCCACGGGAGACCCAGTACTTC
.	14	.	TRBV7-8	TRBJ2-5	CASSARSQSETQYF	TGTGCCAGCAGCGCCAGGTCCCAATCAGAGACCCAGTACTTC
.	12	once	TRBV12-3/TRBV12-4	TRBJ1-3	CASSSRPGSGDF	TGTGCCAGCAGTTCCCGCCCGGGGTCAGGAGACTTT
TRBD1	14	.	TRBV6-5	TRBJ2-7	CASSYSVTGDEQYF	TGTGCCAGCAGTTACTCGGTCACAGGGGACGAGCAGTACTTC
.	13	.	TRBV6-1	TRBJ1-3	CASSEARGNTIYF	TGTGCCAGCAGTGAAGCGCGCGGAAACACCATATATTTT
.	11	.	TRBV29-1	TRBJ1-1	CSVEDSLTAFF	TGCAGCGTTGAGGACAGTCTAACAGCTTTCTTT
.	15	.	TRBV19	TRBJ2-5	CASSMGSPRVETQYF	TGTGCCAGTAGTATGGGATCACCCCGGGTTGAGACCCAGTACTTC
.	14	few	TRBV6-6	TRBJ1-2	CASSGAGTSYGYTF	TGTGCCAGCAGTGGGGCCGGGACAAGCTATGGCTACACCTTC